Given below is one T cell receptor beta chain in context. The antigen is undetermined. Different DNA sequences within this sample yield the same CDR3. The source of the sample is a study of shared clonotypes between healthy human individuals. Study-wide results and limits: Naive subsets tended to show greater estimated richness than memory subsets.

Per germline, CDR1 SGHVS and CDR2 FNYEAQ. This CDR3 region has 15 residues. Deletions cut 1 base from V and 0 bases from J, with 9 bases between. Profiling relied on immunoSEQ multiplex PCR, and the TCRdb table lists in-frame clones only, not all of them. The data show a few million clones, with approximately 94% seen just once and 0.13% held by the top ten. The sequence was collected from a man aged 18 to 30 in good health. Sequencing used naive CD4+ T cells sorted from blood. This sample's subset: CD45RA+ positively selected. The chain uses TRBV7-6 and TRBJ1-1; D is unresolved. The CDR3 DNA sequence: TGTGCCAGCAGCTTAGATCCAGGAATGAACACTGAAGCTTTCTTT. Its translation is CASSLDPGMNTEAFF.